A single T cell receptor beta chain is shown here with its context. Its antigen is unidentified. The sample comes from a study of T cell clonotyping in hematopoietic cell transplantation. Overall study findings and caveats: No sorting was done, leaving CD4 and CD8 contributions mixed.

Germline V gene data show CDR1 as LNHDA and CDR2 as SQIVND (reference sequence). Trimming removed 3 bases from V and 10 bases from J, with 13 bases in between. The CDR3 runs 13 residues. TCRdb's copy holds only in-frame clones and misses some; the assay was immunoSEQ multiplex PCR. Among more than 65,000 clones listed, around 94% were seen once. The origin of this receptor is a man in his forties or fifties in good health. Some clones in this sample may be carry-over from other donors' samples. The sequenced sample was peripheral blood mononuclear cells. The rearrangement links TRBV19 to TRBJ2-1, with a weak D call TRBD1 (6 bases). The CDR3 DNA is TGTGCCAGTAGTATTAGCGCGGACAGAGAGCAGTTCTTC. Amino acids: CASSISADREQFF.